This paragraph covers one TCR beta chain sequence. Its antigen is still unknown. No qualities accompany the bases; no much larger clone lies one base away. Genomic DNA was extracted with the Qiagen DNeasy kit from unsorted PBMCs and from negatively selected CD4+ and CD8+ fractions. TCR beta CDR3 regions were subjected to amplification by immunoSEQ multiplex PCR with primers that anneal to V and J segments. A synthetic immune receptor repertoire was used to minimize amplification bias, and any residual bias was removed computationally once sequencing was done. In the source study's methods: Custom Python scripts were used to quantify repertoire diversity as the Shannon entropy index. Unsorted, CD4+ and CD8+ repertoires were analyzed separately, except for combined analyses in which CD4+ and CD8+ sequences were merged in silico. A clone was considered expanded if an increase in frequency of at least 2-fold after treatment relative to C1D1 was found, and a pseudocount of 0.5 was applied to clones undetected at baseline. Singleton clones were defined as clones with 0 or 1 copy at C1D1, and non-singleton clones were defined as clones with 2 or more copies. Clones expanded in unsorted samples were labelled as CD4+, CD8+ or unknown by matching protein sequences in sorted samples from the same patient. Diversity changes from C1D1 to C4D1 were tested in paired samples using Wilcoxon tests. TCRdb limited this immuneACCESS table to in-frame rearrangements with V and J called. A share of clones is missing; checked studies link under half to unresolved V genes, and the rest is unexplained. V, J and clone size were drawn from that table, and D and trimming were deduced from the DNA. In this sample the table shows 110,000 or so clones, roughly 90% of which occur a single time. The ten largest clones take up under 20% of the sample.

The germline V gene (reference sequence) specifies GTSNPN as CDR1 and SVGIG as CDR2. V is shortened by 3 bases, J by 2 bases, and the region joining them spans 11 bases. The CDR3, cysteine through phenylalanine, is 13 amino acids long. Of all the DNA, just the CDR3 is kept, 39 bases in frame from base 1. Sample time point, as interpreted from the label and publication: cycle 4 day 1 (C4D1), after more than five weeks of nivolumab. Every trial patient had relapsed after autologous stem cell transplantation, and cohorts A, B and C differed in prior brentuximab vedotin exposure. The trial cohort was composed of approximately 56 patients with relapsed/refractory classical Hodgkin lymphoma, for whom complete response, partial response or progressive disease was recorded as best overall response. Trial patients were treated with single-agent nivolumab in the multi-cohort phase II CheckMate 205 trial. Best overall response was determined by an independent review committee according to the 2007 International Working Group response criteria. Trial PBMCs were collected immediately before nivolumab initiation (C1D1) and during therapy at cycle 2 day 1 and cycle 4 day 1. Peripheral blood was collected in 8 mL Vacutainer Cell Preparation Tubes, from which PBMCs were isolated by centrifugation and then cryopreserved.

The data stem from a study of PD-1 blockade in classical Hodgkin lymphoma (dated by TCRdb to 2020 to 2021). Concerning the study at large: Nivolumab dosing was 3 mg/kg intravenously every 2 weeks, continuing until either disease progression or unacceptable toxicity. The study used CyTOF and TCR beta sequencing to define a peripheral blood immune signature of response to PD-1 blockade in classical Hodgkin lymphoma.

Results the study describes overall, beyond this receptor: Diversity was lower in patients who began nivolumab less than 1 year after ASCT, so these patients were left out of later analyses to avoid confounding by immune reconstitution. CD4+ but not CD8+ TCR diversity rose significantly by C4D1 (p=0.0027 vs p=0.16), most apparent in complete responders (p=0.02). Baseline TCR diversity was reported as lower in newly diagnosed patients than in healthy donors, and lower still in relapsed/refractory patients. Among trial patients, those achieving complete response had baseline diversity similar to that of newly diagnosed patients, while diversity was significantly lower in partial responders and progressors. The study covered only a single clinical trial cohort, and the causes of the repertoire differences, possibly disease activity or prior therapy, were still not defined.

The clonotype was recovered from a human donor with classical Hodgkin lymphoma. This sample comprised peripheral blood mononuclear cells (PBMCs), obtained before the fourth cycle of nivolumab. This receptor chain uses TRBV30 and TRBJ2-7, with the D segment identity uncertain. The DNA reads as follows: TGTGCCTGGAGGTTGGTGGGAACCTACGAGCAGTACTTC. The translation is CAWRLVGTYEQYF.